This is a list of T cell receptor beta chains from one sample in a study of CD8 T cells in Susac syndrome. TCRdb recomputed calls from the immunoSEQ multiplex PCR reads with MiXCR, one row per CDR3 protein. In the table there are roughly 200,000 distinct CDR3 sequences, 85% to 95% of which are singletons. Sequenced input: CD4+ T cells from PBMCs. The receptors shown here come from a human donor in good health. CDR3s leave out the opening cysteine and the closing phenylalanine or tryptophan. Fields, in order: V gene, CDR3 protein.

>TRBV5-6
ASSTLAGGDTQY
>TRBV2
ASSEGLADWYEQF
>TRBV20-1
SARDVRGSYNEQF
>TRBV20-1
SARIGVVPTGELF
>TRBV3-1
ASSQTTGQY
>TRBV6-5
ASVRAALGGYT
>TRBV29-1
SVEGLGANEQF
>TRBV6-1
ASREAPNTGELF
>TRBV12-3/TRBV12-4
ASRTGVHPSTDTQY
>TRBV6-1
ASSDTARSFIDEQF
>TRBV14
ASSLYRGTYEQY
>TRBV9
ASSVEPGIGEQF
>TRBV7-3
ASSSTSADTDTQY
>TRBV29-1
SVGNRDNPQH
>TRBV12-3/TRBV12-4
ASSPRGRQETQY
>TRBV29-1
SVGVGSGANVLT
>TRBV29-1
SVHQEIMNTEAF
>TRBV2
ASSERDEQF
>TRBV3-1
ASSQEWQGEEAF
>TRBV3-1
ASSQVGVSYEQY
>TRBV25-1
ASSEEGSYNEQF
>TRBV20-1
SAIEQAAYEQY
>TRBV15
ATSRDWGARNTEAF
>TRBV6-5
ASSYDSNQPQH
>TRBV19
ASTRNGLISGANVLT
>TRBV7-2
ASSFGEKETQY
>TRBV5-1
ASSAGTAYEQY
>TRBV6-5
ASSFRRTDTQY
>TRBV3-1
ASSSRSLTGGYNEQF
>TRBV5-1
ASSFGENTGELF
>TRBV3-1
ASSQEQKLF